This T cell receptor (beta chain) comes out of a study of identical twins. Study-level findings and limits: In beta out-of-frame sequences, the excess sharing between twins was weaker.

TCRdb reanalysed the 5' RACE reads using MiXCR and keeps one entry per CDR3 protein. The sample lists some 760,000 distinct CDR3 sequences; approximately 18% were seen once. This clonotype turned up a few times. Its antigen remains unknown. There are 15 residues in the CDR3. The V and J ends lost 6 bases and 0 bases, in that order; junction bases with no gene match: 4. Germline V CDR1 and CDR2: MNHNS, SASEGT. This sample also appeared in a second study, on T cells expressing NK-cell markers.

The sequenced sample was PBMCs. The gene calls are TRBV6-1 and TRBJ2-1; 8 bases are a match to TRBD1. This clonotype was sampled from a young woman in good health. CDR3 DNA sequence: TGTGCCAGCAGACCCGGGACAGGCTCCTACAATGAGCAGTTCTTC. Its translation: CASRPGTGSYNEQFF.